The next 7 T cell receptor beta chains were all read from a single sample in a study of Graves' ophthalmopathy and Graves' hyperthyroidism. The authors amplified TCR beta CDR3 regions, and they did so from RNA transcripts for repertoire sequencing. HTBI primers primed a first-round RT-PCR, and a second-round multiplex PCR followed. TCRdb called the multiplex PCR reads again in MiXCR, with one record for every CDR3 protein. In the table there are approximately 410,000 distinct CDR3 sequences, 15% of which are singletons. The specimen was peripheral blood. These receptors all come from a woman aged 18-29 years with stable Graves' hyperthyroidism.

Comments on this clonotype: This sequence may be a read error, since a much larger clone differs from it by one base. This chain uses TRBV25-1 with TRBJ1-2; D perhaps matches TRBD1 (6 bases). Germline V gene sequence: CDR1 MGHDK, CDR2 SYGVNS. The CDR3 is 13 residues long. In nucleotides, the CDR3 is TGTGCCAGCAGTGAATTGGGGACATCCGGCTACATCTTC. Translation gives CASSELGTSGYIF.

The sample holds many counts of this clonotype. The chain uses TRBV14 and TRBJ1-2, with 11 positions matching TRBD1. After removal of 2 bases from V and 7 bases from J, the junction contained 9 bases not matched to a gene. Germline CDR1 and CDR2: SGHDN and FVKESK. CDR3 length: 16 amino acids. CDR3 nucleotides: TGTGCCAGCAGCCAAAGCCTCGGACAGGGGGCCCTTGGCTACACCTTC. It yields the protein CASSQSLGQGALGYTF.

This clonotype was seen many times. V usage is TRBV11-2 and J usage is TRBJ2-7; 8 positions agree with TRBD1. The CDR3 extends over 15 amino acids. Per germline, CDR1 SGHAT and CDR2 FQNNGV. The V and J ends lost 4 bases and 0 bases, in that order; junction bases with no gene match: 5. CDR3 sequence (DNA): TGTGCCAGCAGCTCCGGGACAGGCTACTCCTACGAGCAGTACTTC. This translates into CASSSGTGYSYEQYF.

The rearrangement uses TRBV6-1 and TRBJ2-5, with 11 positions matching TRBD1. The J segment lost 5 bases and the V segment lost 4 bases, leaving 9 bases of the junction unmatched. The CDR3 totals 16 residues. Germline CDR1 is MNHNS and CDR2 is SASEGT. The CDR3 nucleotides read TGTGCCAGCAGTGGTCTTTATGGACAGGGGGCTGAGACCCAGTACTTC. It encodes CASSGLYGQGAETQYF.

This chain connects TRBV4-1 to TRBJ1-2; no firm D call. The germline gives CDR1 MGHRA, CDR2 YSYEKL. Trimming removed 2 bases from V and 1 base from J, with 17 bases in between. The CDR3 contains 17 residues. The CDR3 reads CASSQPRRGWGNYGYTF. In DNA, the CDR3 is TGCGCCAGCAGCCAACCCCGACGGGGTTGGGGTAACTATGGCTACACCTTC.

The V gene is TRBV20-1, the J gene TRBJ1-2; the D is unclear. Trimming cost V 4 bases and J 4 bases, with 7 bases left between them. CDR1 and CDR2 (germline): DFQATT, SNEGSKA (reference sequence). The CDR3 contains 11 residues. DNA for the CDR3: TGCAGTGCTACCGGCGGCTATGGCTACACCTTC. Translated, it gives CSATGGYGYTF.

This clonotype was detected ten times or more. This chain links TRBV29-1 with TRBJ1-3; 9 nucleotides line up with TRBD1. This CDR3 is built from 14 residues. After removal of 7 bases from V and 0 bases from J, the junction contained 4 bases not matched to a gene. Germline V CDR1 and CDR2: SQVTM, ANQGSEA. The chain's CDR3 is CSAGQGSSGNTIYF. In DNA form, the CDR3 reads TGCAGCGCCGGACAGGGGAGCTCTGGAAACACCATATATTTT.